Listed here are 17 T cell receptor beta chains from one sample, sequenced in a study of cytotoxic CD8 clonotypes in ibrutinib-treated CLL. The method was immunoSEQ multiplex PCR; TCRdb's version includes in-frame clones alone and lacks a portion of them. Here the sample spans around 70,000 clones, more than 60% being singletons. The sample was PBMCs, taken after 12 months of ibrutinib treatment. The source is a human donor with chronic lymphocytic leukemia.

This clone was seen just once. The CDR3 loop reads CASSLARTGSGANVLTF. CDR3 sequence (DNA): TGTGCCAGCAGCTTAGCCCGGACAGGCTCTGGGGCCAACGTCCTGACTTTC. The chain is built from TRBV7-2 and TRBJ2-6; 7 bases line up with TRBD1. V lost 0 bases and J lost 0; bases outside the gene matches: 2. CDR3 length: 17 amino acids. Looked up from germline, CDR1 is SGHTA and CDR2 is FQGNSA. Variable domain in full (rest from reference TRBV7-2 and TRBJ2-6): GAGVSQSPSNKVTEKGKDVELRCDPISGHTALYWYRQSLGQGLEFLIYFQGNSAPDKSGLPSDRFSAERTGGSVSTLTIQRTQQEDSAVYLCASSLARTGSGANVLTFGAGSRLTVL.

This chain joins TRBV5-6 and TRBJ1-2; D remains ambiguous. CDR1 SGHDT and CDR2 YYEEEE come from the germline V gene. V lost 4 bases, J lost 3 bases, and 13 bases lay in between. The CDR3 is made up of 14 amino acids. CDR3 in amino acids: CASSPGNLDYGYTF. In nucleotides, the CDR3 is TGTGCCAGCAGCCCGGGTAATCTTGACTATGGCTACACCTTC.

The chain uses TRBV6-5 and TRBJ1-2, with TRBD1 identical over 9 bases. The CDR3 spans 13 residues. Losses at the gene ends were 6 bases for V and 5 bases for J; bases not matched to a gene: 4. Per germline, CDR1 MNHEY and CDR2 SVGAGI. The CDR3 here is CASSRDRVYGYTF. CDR3 sequence (DNA): TGTGCCAGCAGCCGGGACAGGGTGTATGGCTACACCTTC.

This chain uses TRBV6-5 with TRBJ1-5, with TRBD1 as a possible D gene (5 bases). The CDR3 runs 15 residues. Germline assignment: CDR1 MNHEY and CDR2 SVGAGI. V was shortened by 6 bases and J by 0 bases, with 12 bases between the two germline ends. The CDR3 bases are TGTGCCAGCAGCAGAGACAGCGATAGCAATCAGCCCCAGCATTTT. As protein: CASSRDSDSNQPQHF.

The genes are TRBV30 and TRBJ1-5, with a weak D call TRBD1 (5 bases). The CDR3 consists of 13 residues. Trimming removed 2 bases from V and 4 bases from J, with 9 bases in between. Germline loops: CDR1 GTSNPN, CDR2 SVGIG (reference sequence). DNA of the CDR3: TGTGCCTGGAGTACAGGAATAAATCAGCCCCAGCATTTT. It encodes CAWSTGINQPQHF.

This rearrangement joins TRBV5-6 to TRBJ2-3; the match to TRBD2 covers 14 bases. V shed 5 bases, J shed 5 bases, and the junction held 7 bases outside the gene matches. Germline V gene lookup returns CDR1 SGHDT and CDR2 YYEEEE. The CDR3 is 16 amino acids. The CDR3 coding sequence is TGTGCCAGCAGTTCACCGGGACTAGCGGGGGAAGATACGCAGTATTTT. Amino acid sequence: CASSSPGLAGEDTQYF.

This clone was recorded only once. The chain recombines TRBV7-8 with TRBJ1-4; D possibly corresponds to TRBD1 (6 bases). CDR1 is SGHVS and CDR2 is FQNEAQ in the germline V gene. Trimming pared 1 base from V and 10 bases from J, leaving 13 bases between. The CDR3 covers 14 residues. CDR3 loop: CASSLVPVGGKLFF. The CDR3 DNA follows: TGTGCCAGCAGCTTAGTGCCAGTAGGGGGAAAACTGTTTTTT.

This chain uses TRBV25-1 with TRBJ1-2; D is unclear. Germline-derived CDR1 and CDR2 are MGHDK and SYGVNS. The CDR3 has 13 amino acids. The V gene lost 3 bases and the J gene lost 6 bases, with 11 bases spanning the gap. The CDR3 sequence is CASSEGNQDGYTF. The CDR3 DNA reads as TGTGCCAGCAGTGAGGGAAATCAGGATGGCTACACCTTC.

The V gene is TRBV7-3, the J gene TRBJ2-2; D is undetermined. This CDR3 has 18 amino acids. V lost 5 bases and J 0 bases, leaving 19 bases between the germline ends. Germline CDR1 SGHTA, CDR2 FQGTGA. The CDR3: CASSRYQGSGPNTGELFF. The CDR3 coding sequence is TGTGCCAGCAGCCGATACCAAGGTTCAGGACCGAACACCGGGGAGCTGTTTTTT.

The J gene is TRBJ1-6, the V gene TRBV7-2; weak D call: TRBD1 (5 bases). The CDR3 is 15 amino acids. Germline-derived CDR1 and CDR2 are SGHTA and FQGNSA. Trimming pared 2 bases from V and 9 bases from J, leaving 14 bases between. The DNA of the CDR3 is TGTGCCAGCAGCTTACTGGGGACGTCAGGTTCACCCCTCCACTTT. Translating gives CASSLLGTSGSPLHF.

V gene TRBV20-1 combines with J gene TRBJ1-1; no clear D gene. The germline gives CDR1 DFQATT, CDR2 SNEGSKA (reference sequence). V was clipped by 6 bases and J by 3 bases, with 8 bases between them. CDR3 length: 11 residues. Here the CDR3 reads CSAVGDTEAFF. The DNA for the CDR3 is TGCAGTGCGGTGGGCGACACTGAAGCTTTCTTT.

A few counts support this clone. The chain carries TRBV19 and TRBJ2-5; 13 nucleotides agree with TRBD2. V lost 5 bases and J lost 4; bases outside the gene matches: 16. This CDR3 has 19 amino acids. CDR1 is LNHDA and CDR2 is SQIVND in the germline V gene (reference sequence). The CDR3 region is CASSPTSGGAQGIAETQYF. The CDR3 DNA reads as TGTGCCAGTAGTCCAACTAGCGGGGGGGCTCAGGGTATTGCAGAGACCCAGTACTTC.

This clone is termed medium-sized. DNA for the CDR3: TGTGCCACCAGCAGAGACCGGACAGGGGCGAACACCGGGGAGCTGTTTTTT. Protein product: CATSRDRTGANTGELFF. The rearrangement links TRBV15 to TRBJ2-2; 9 positions match TRBD1. This CDR3 comprises 17 residues. V was clipped by 0 bases and J by 0 bases; unmatched bases: 2. Germline V gene lookup returns CDR1 LNHNV and CDR2 YYDKDF (reference sequence).

The rearrangement links TRBV6-6 to TRBJ2-4, with 7 bases fitting TRBD2. Germline CDR1 is MNHNY and CDR2 is SVGAGI (reference sequence). The CDR3 contains 16 residues. J was trimmed by 3 bases and V by 5 bases; bases with no gene match: 10. The CDR3 DNA follows: TGTGCCAGCAGTCCGGGGAGGGGCCTAGACAAAAACATTCAGTACTTC. Its protein product is CASSPGRGLDKNIQYF.

CDR3 protein: CASSLGVSAGRGRYEQYF. The CDR3 DNA reads TGTGCCAGCAGCTTAGGTGTCTCGGCAGGGCGAGGTCGATACGAGCAGTACTTC. This chain links TRBV11-2 with TRBJ2-7; the D gene is possibly TRBD1 (5 bases). The CDR3 consists of 18 residues. Germline lookup yields CDR1 SGHAT and CDR2 FQNNGV. V lost 1 base and J 4 bases, leaving 23 bases between the germline ends.

This chain links TRBV4-3 with TRBJ1-2, with a possible D match to TRBD1 (5 bases). The CDR3 is made up of 15 amino acids. The V and J ends lost 0 bases and 3 bases respectively, with 11 bases between them. Germline assignment: CDR1 LGHNA and CDR2 YSLEER. CDR3 bases: TGCGCCAGCAGCCAAGATTTAAGGGACCACTATGGCTACACCTTC. It yields the protein CASSQDLRDHYGYTF.

This clone was observed once. The CDR3 protein is CASSLTAGYMNTEAFF. CDR3 bases: TGTGCCAGCAGCTTAACGGCGGGATACATGAACACTGAAGCTTTCTTT. The chain employs TRBV7-3 and TRBJ1-1; D is uncertain. The ends were cut back, 0 bases at V and 0 bases at J, with 11 bases in the middle. Germline values: CDR1 SGHTA, CDR2 FQGTGA. The CDR3 has 16 residues.